Presented here are 21 T cell receptor beta chains from one specimen sequenced in a study of cytomegalovirus exposure and HLA in healthy donors (dated by TCRdb to 2015 to 2018). Libraries were built with the immunoSEQ multiplex PCR assay. The multiplex PCR relied on a mix of 60 forward primers for TCR Vbeta segments and 13 reverse primers for TCR Jbeta segments. TCRdb obtained this table from immuneACCESS and retained in-frame rearrangements with V and J assigned. These tables miss some clones; where compared with another copy, unresolved V genes account for less than half of the shortfall, and the remainder is unexplained. This sample holds fewer than 200,000 clones; about 77% were observed only once. In total, the top ten clones hold over 2% of the sample. Specimen: PBMCs. The receptors come from a middle-aged woman in good health and CMV-seropositive.

This clone was seen a few times. The genes are TRBV2 and TRBJ1-5; D gene uncertain. Germline lookup yields CDR1 SNHLY and CDR2 FYNNEI. V gave up 3 bases and J gave up 7 bases, with 13 bases separating them. CDR3 length equals 14 residues. The CDR3 nucleotides read TGTGCCAGCAGTGAGGCGGCAGAGGGACAGCCCCAGCATTTT. Protein product: CASSEAAEGQPQHF.

The CDR3 nucleotides read TGCAGTGCTAGATTGCGGCTCGGCTACACCTTC. Protein sequence: CSARLRLGYTF. The chain links TRBV20-1 to TRBJ1-2, with no clear D. This CDR3 has 11 amino acids. CDR1 is DFQATT, CDR2 SNEGSKA, per germline (reference sequence). Trimming removed 2 bases from V and 8 bases from J, with 9 bases in between.

This clone was detected only once. V is TRBV6-1 and J is TRBJ2-3, with TRBD2 matching 11 bases. CDR1 and CDR2 from the germline V gene are MNHNS and SASEGT. V was clipped by 3 bases and J by 2 bases; unmatched bases: 7. This CDR3 is 17 amino acids long. As DNA, the CDR3 is TGTGCCAGCAGTGACGATAGACTAGCGGGATTCACAGATACGCAGTATTTT. Translated, it gives CASSDDRLAGFTDTQYF.

The gene calls are TRBV6-1 and TRBJ1-6; TRBD1 is a possible D gene (6 bases). This CDR3 region has 17 residues. CDR1 and CDR2 (germline): MNHNS, SASEGT. Deletions cut 4 bases from V and 7 bases from J, with 20 bases between. CDR3 residues: CASSGGNYRARNSPLHF. DNA for the CDR3: TGTGCCAGCAGTGGGGGGAACTACAGGGCTAGGAATTCACCCCTCCACTTT.

This chain links TRBV7-9 with TRBJ2-7, with TRBD1 identical over 8 bases. V dropped 5 bases and J dropped 5; count of bases not matched to a gene: 5. The CDR3 loop spans 13 amino acids. The germline V gene has CDR1 SEHNR and CDR2 FQNEAQ (reference sequence). CDR3 in DNA: TGTGCCAGCAGCACGCGGACAGGGCACGAGCAGTACTTC. Encoded protein: CASSTRTGHEQYF.

This sequence joins TRBV9 and TRBJ2-1; TRBD1 might be the D (5 bases). The CDR3 consists of 12 residues. V lost 2 bases and J lost 7, with 7 bases in between. The germline V gene encodes CDR1 SGDLS and CDR2 YYNGEE. The CDR3 DNA follows: TGTGCCAGCAGCGTTGACAGTAATGAGCAGTTCTTC. It specifies CASSVDSNEQFF.

The chain is built from TRBV7-9 and TRBJ2-7; no clear D gene. Germline lookup yields CDR1 SEHNR and CDR2 FQNEAQ (reference sequence). The CDR3 contains 14 residues. Trimming pared 7 bases from V and 0 bases from J, leaving 13 bases between. The DNA of the CDR3 is TGTGCCAGCACCAACTCCGTCCTCTCCTACGAGCAGTACTTC. Its protein product is CASTNSVLSYEQYF.

V is TRBV19 and J is TRBJ2-7, with 9 bases fitting TRBD2. V dropped 3 bases and J dropped 2; count of bases not matched to a gene: 14. Germline CDR1 reads LNHDA; CDR2 reads SQIVND (reference sequence). CDR3 length: 18 amino acids. The DNA of the CDR3 is TGTGCCAGTAGTATCAGGGCTCCCTTAGCGGGGGCGACCTACGAGCAGTACTTC. Residues: CASSIRAPLAGATYEQYF.

The V call is TRBV5-1, the J call TRBJ2-7, with D perhaps TRBD2 (6 bases). Germline CDR1 and CDR2: SGHRS and YFSETQ. Trimming took off 4 bases at V and 0 bases at J, with 14 bases between the two ends. This CDR3 region has 15 residues. CDR3 in amino acids: CASSPDGTVSYEQYF. The CDR3 DNA reads as TGCGCCAGCAGCCCGGACGGGACTGTCTCCTACGAGCAGTACTTC. The entire variable domain, with the rest obtained from reference TRBV5-1 and TRBJ2-7, is as follows: KAGVTQTPRYLIKTRGQQVTLSCSPISGHRSVSWYQQTPGQGLQFLFEYFSETQRNKGNFPGRFSGRQFSNSRSEMNVSTLELGDSALYLCASSPDGTVSYEQYFGPGTRLTVT.

A single count supports this clone. The chain combines TRBV19 with TRBJ2-5, with D possibly being TRBD1 (6 bases). CDR1 and CDR2 (germline): LNHDA, SQIVND (reference sequence). V was pared by 4 bases and J by 2 bases, with 11 bases between. The CDR3 is made up of 14 amino acids. The CDR3 here is CASSTRTDQETQYF. The CDR3, as DNA: TGTGCCAGTAGTACCCGGACAGATCAAGAGACCCAGTACTTC.

This clone has just one count. The chain combines TRBV20-1 with TRBJ2-1; D perhaps matches TRBD2 (5 bases). Between the trimmed V and J ends, which lost 5 bases and 10 bases, there was a span of 9 bases. The germline V gene has CDR1 DFQATT and CDR2 SNEGSKA (reference sequence). The CDR3 spans 10 residues. The CDR3 DNA follows: TGCAGTGCTCACGGGGAGGAGCAGTTCTTC. Amino acids: CSAHGEEQFF.

This clone occurred once. At one of its ends the junction is not consistent with the germline gene, which may arise from a read error. The chain carries TRBV7-9 and TRBJ1-2, with 9 bases identical to TRBD1. The germline V gene encodes CDR1 SEHNR and CDR2 FQNEAQ (reference sequence). The CDR3 consists of 15 residues. DNA of the CDR3: TGTTCCAGCAGCTACCGACAGGGACAGGGTTATGGCTACACCTTC. It codes for CSSSYRQGQGYGYTF.

The V call is TRBV10-1, the J call TRBJ1-2; the D gene is possibly TRBD1 (5 bases). Germline-derived CDR1 and CDR2 are WNHNN and SYGVQD (reference sequence). V lost 2 bases and J lost 8, with 12 bases in between. The CDR3 extends over 13 amino acids. CDR3 nucleotides: TGCGCCAGCAGTGAGACCGGAGGGGAGGGCTACACCTTC. The encoded protein is CASSETGGEGYTF.

The chain is built from TRBV10-3 and TRBJ2-7, with D maybe TRBD1 (9 bases). The CDR3 runs to 15 residues. CDR1 and CDR2 (germline): ENHRY, SYGVKD. V lost 10 bases and J lost 5, with 24 bases in between. The DNA of the CDR3 is TGTGCCACGGGGGGGCTCGGGACAGGGTCCCACGAGCAGTACTTC. It translates to CATGGLGTGSHEQYF.

J is TRBJ1-4 and V is TRBV30, with a possible D match to TRBD1 (5 bases). The V and J ends lost 6 bases and 5 bases respectively, with 13 bases between them. Germline lookup yields CDR1 GTSNPN and CDR2 SVGIG (reference sequence). This CDR3 contains 13 residues. The CDR3 nucleotides are TGTGCCTGTTCGGGGGGTAGGAATGAAAAACTGTTTTTT. Its protein is CACSGGRNEKLFF.

This clone was recorded once. The genes are TRBV11-2 and TRBJ1-3; TRBD1 might be the D (5 bases). Germline CDR1 is SGHAT and CDR2 is FQNNGV. This CDR3 region has 14 residues. V dropped 1 base and J dropped 3 bases, with 7 bases sitting between them. The CDR3 is CASSLVDSGNTIYF. The CDR3 DNA follows: TGTGCCAGCAGCTTAGTCGACAGTGGAAACACCATATATTTT.

CDR3 DNA sequence: TGTGCCAGCAGCTTAGTAGGGGTGCGTGGAAACACCATATATTTT. Protein: CASSLVGVRGNTIYF. This rearrangement joins TRBV7-2 to TRBJ1-3; perhaps TRBD1 as D (5 bases). There are 15 residues in the CDR3. Trimming removed 1 base from V and 3 bases from J, with 10 bases in between. CDR1 is SGHTA and CDR2 is FQGNSA in the germline V gene.

The chain recombines TRBV19 with TRBJ1-1; D unresolved. V gave up 3 bases and J gave up 0 bases, with 17 bases separating them. The germline V gene has CDR1 LNHDA and CDR2 SQIVND (reference sequence). There are 17 residues in the CDR3. CDR3 amino acids: CASSILRAPELNTEAFF. CDR3 DNA sequence: TGTGCCAGTAGTATTCTGAGGGCTCCGGAATTGAACACTGAAGCTTTCTTT.

CDR3 protein: CASRTGAQGYTF. CDR3 in DNA: TGTGCCAGTCGTACAGGGGCTCAAGGCTACACCTTC. The V call is TRBV27, the J call TRBJ1-2, with 7 nucleotides matching TRBD1. This CDR3 contains 12 residues. Germline V gene data show CDR1 as MNHEY and CDR2 as SMNVEV (reference sequence). The J segment lost 8 bases and the V segment lost 9 bases, leaving 9 bases of the junction unmatched.

The V gene is TRBV6-5, the J gene TRBJ2-5, with TRBD2 matching 8 bases. CDR3 length: 15 amino acids. J lost 4 bases, V lost 2 bases, and 6 bases had no gene match. Germline CDR1 reads MNHEY; CDR2 reads SVGAGI. In DNA, the CDR3 is TGTGCCAGCAGTTACCTCGGGGGGGGGCGAGAGACCCAGTACTTC. Its translation: CASSYLGGGRETQYF.

This chain connects TRBV19 to TRBJ1-1, with D perhaps matching TRBD1 (5 bases). V was clipped by 10 bases and J by 4 bases, with 22 bases between them. The V gene's germline CDR1 is LNHDA and CDR2 SQIVND (reference sequence). The CDR3 is made up of 15 amino acids. CDR3 sequence reads: CAIRGRVGAPTEAFF. CDR3 nucleotides: TGTGCCATTCGAGGACGGGTAGGGGCTCCCACTGAAGCTTTCTTT.